This T cell receptor beta chain was sequenced during a study of blood T cell repertoires in COVID-19. In the original processing: Quantification of nucleated cells was approximated via reference gene primer amplification. Some clones are missing from TCRdb's copy, which holds only in-frame ones; the method was immunoSEQ multiplex PCR. V and J calls and clone size are copied from that table; D and trimming were computed from the DNA. The table shows more than 65,000 clones, with 75% to 90% occurring only once. The germline CDR1 and CDR2 sequences are SGHTA and FQGNSA. V gave up 5 bases and J gave up 4 bases, with 17 bases separating them. The CDR3 extends over 15 amino acids.

The V gene is TRBV7-2, the J gene TRBJ1-2; D uncertain. This receptor was obtained from a man aged 55 to 70 with active or convalescent COVID-19. Sequencing used peripheral blood. The DNA of the CDR3 is TGTGCCAGCAGCACTCGACCCTTGCTAGGCTATGGCTACACCTTC. Translated: CASSTRPLLGYGYTF.